The following is a T cell receptor (beta chain) sequence with its context. Its cognate antigen is unknown. With 60 Vbeta and 13 Jbeta primers, the PCR was carried out. The repertoire was sequenced with immunoSEQ multiplex PCR; TCRdb's copy has only in-frame clones and lacks some. The data show some 120,000 clones, 74% seen once. Nominally healthy donors were sampled, though unrecorded immune exposures were likely. This sample was taken from a study of cytomegalovirus exposure and HLA in healthy donors. The ends lost 4 bases at V and 6 bases at J; junction bases unmatched: 4. The CDR3 has 13 residues. Germline-derived CDR1 and CDR2 are SGHTA and FQGNSA. Whole-study findings and limits: In a later analysis, donors in an Asian-associated ancestry cluster reportedly had fewer N-insertions in productive TCRs than the cohort mean.

Sequenced input: PBMCs. The receptor was isolated from a woman aged 45-60 years in good health and CMV-seropositive. The V and J genes are TRBV7-2 and TRBJ2-3, with TRBD1 matching 7 bases. CDR3 region: CASSSQGPDTQYF. The CDR3 nucleotides read TGTGCCAGCAGCTCACAGGGGCCTGATACGCAGTATTTT.